The rows below give T cell receptor beta chains drawn from one sample of a study of cytomegalovirus exposure and HLA in healthy donors. Assay used: immunoSEQ multiplex PCR; TCRdb lists only in-frame clones, some missing. Here the sample spans approximately 120,000 clones, around 73% being singletons. The sample comprised PBMCs. Source of these receptors: a man aged 45-65 years in good health and CMV-seronegative. Both conserved end residues are part of each CDR3. The D gene is left open where the match is weak. A clone size is listed for some rows: how often the clone was seen (once, few, many), or a class if it is expanded.

cdr3_length,j_call,v_call,d_call,clone_size,cdr3_aa,cdr3_nt
14,TRBJ2-5,TRBV2,.,.,CASTLGQSVETQYF,TGTGCCAGCACCCTGGGGCAGAGCGTAGAGACCCAGTACTTC
14,TRBJ2-5,TRBV9,TRBD2,once,CASSAGREGETQYF,TGTGCCAGCAGCGCAGGGAGGGAGGGAGAGACCCAGTACTTC
15,TRBJ1-1,TRBV19,.,few,CASSLTPGGLTEAFF,TGTGCCAGTAGTCTCACTCCCGGGGGACTCACTGAAGCTTTCTTT
16,TRBJ2-2,TRBV7-9,TRBD2,once,CASSSPGRGSAGELFF,TGTGCCAGCAGCTCCCCAGGGAGGGGATCTGCCGGGGAGCTGTTTTTT
18,TRBJ2-3,TRBV10-3,TRBD2,.,CAISEGLAGGKMTDTQYF,TGTGCCATCAGTGAGGGCCTAGCGGGAGGGAAAATGACAGATACGCAGTATTTT
16,TRBJ2-3,TRBV7-9,TRBD2,.,CASSPLAGVSTDTQYF,TGTGCCAGCAGCCCCTTAGCGGGAGTGAGCACAGATACGCAGTATTTT
16,TRBJ1-2,TRBV29-1,.,.,CSVLLGGNLANYGYTF,TGCAGCGTCCTTTTGGGAGGGAACCTTGCTAACTATGGCTACACCTTC
13,TRBJ2-3,TRBV28,TRBD2,few,CASASGITDTQYF,TGTGCCAGCGCTAGCGGGATCACAGATACGCAGTATTTT
12,TRBJ2-1,TRBV7-9,.,few,CAAAGREVEQFF,TGTGCCGCCGCGGGCAGGGAGGTTGAGCAGTTCTTC
17,TRBJ2-2,TRBV4-2,.,.,CASSQVYENPNTGELFF,TGTGCCAGCAGCCAAGTATATGAGAATCCGAACACCGGGGAGCTGTTTTTT
14,TRBJ2-7,TRBV6-1,TRBD2,.,CASSDGGRGYEQYF,TGTGCCAGCAGTGACGGCGGGAGGGGCTACGAGCAGTACTTC
14,TRBJ1-1,TRBV11-3,.,.,CASSLGPTGNEAFF,TGTGCCAGCAGCTTAGGCCCTACGGGAAACGAAGCTTTCTTT
16,TRBJ2-3,TRBV13,TRBD2,.,CASSLGLAGVTDTQYF,TGTGCCAGCAGCTTAGGACTAGCGGGAGTCACAGATACGCAGTATTTT
15,TRBJ2-1,TRBV11-2,TRBD2,.,CASRISGSRSNEQFF,TGTGCCAGCAGAATTAGCGGGAGCAGGAGCAATGAGCAGTTCTTC
18,TRBJ1-3,TRBV10-1,.,.,CASSESGTAGFSGNTIYF,TGCGCCAGCAGTGAGTCCGGTACCGCAGGGTTCTCTGGAAACACCATATATTTT
15,TRBJ1-3,TRBV28,TRBD1,few,CASSRTGLSGNTIYF,TGTGCCAGCAGTCGGACAGGCCTCTCTGGAAACACCATATATTTT
15,TRBJ2-2,TRBV5-1,.,.,CASTEGAHGTGELFF,TGCGCCAGCACGGAAGGGGCGCATGGCACCGGGGAGCTGTTTTTT
15,TRBJ2-2,TRBV7-9,.,.,CASSLQGQRTGELFF,TGTGCCAGCAGCTTGCAGGGGCAGCGCACCGGGGAGCTGTTTTTT
15,TRBJ1-1,TRBV29-1,.,.,CSVIAGSTDGTEAFF,TGCAGCGTCATAGCGGGTTCCACTGATGGCACTGAAGCTTTCTTT
14,TRBJ2-4,TRBV11-2,TRBD2,.,CASSLDHLAVPLYF,TGTGCCAGCAGCTTAGATCACCTAGCGGTGCCGCTGTACTTC
15,TRBJ2-2,TRBV9,TRBD2,.,CASRPGLPSTGELFF,TGTGCCAGCAGGCCGGGACTACCAAGCACCGGGGAGCTGTTTTTT
15,TRBJ1-6,TRBV25-1,TRBD1,.,CASSEAGGSGSPLHF,TGTGCCAGCAGTGAAGCAGGGGGGTCCGGTTCACCCCTCCACTTT
15,TRBJ2-7,TRBV6-5,TRBD1,.,CASSFRDRGSYEQYF,TGTGCCAGCAGTTTCCGGGACAGGGGATCCTACGAGCAGTACTTC
13,TRBJ1-1,TRBV19,.,.,CASSNNPNTEAFF,TGTGCCAGTAGTAACAATCCGAACACTGAAGCTTTCTTT
14,TRBJ2-2,TRBV10-3,.,few,CAISESRGSGELFF,TGTGCCATCAGTGAGTCGCGGGGATCCGGGGAGCTGTTTTTT
15,TRBJ2-1,TRBV7-2,TRBD2,.,CASSYSGSQYNEQFF,TGTGCCAGCAGTTATAGCGGGAGTCAATACAATGAGCAGTTCTTC
17,TRBJ2-4,TRBV11-2,.,.,CASSPTTGLLAKNIQYF,TGTGCCAGCAGCCCTACGACGGGACTCTTAGCCAAAAACATTCAGTACTTC
18,TRBJ2-7,TRBV15,TRBD1,.,CATSRDSDPGTGLYEQYF,TGTGCCACCAGCAGAGATTCTGACCCCGGGACAGGCCTGTACGAGCAGTACTTC
17,TRBJ1-4,TRBV28,TRBD1,once,CASSPSLPGQNNEKLFF,TGTGCCAGCAGTCCCTCCCTACCGGGACAGAATAATGAAAAACTGTTTTTT
16,TRBJ2-7,TRBV5-4,TRBD2,.,CASSFTPGLAGVAQYF,TGTGCCAGCAGCTTCACTCCGGGACTAGCGGGAGTCGCACAGTACTTC
17,TRBJ2-3,TRBV5-4,TRBD2,few,CASSSSGRARPPDTQYF,TGTGCCAGCAGCTCCAGCGGGAGGGCCCGTCCCCCAGATACGCAGTATTTT
13,TRBJ2-5,TRBV19,TRBD1,.,CASRDRGGETQYF,TGTGCCAGTAGAGACAGGGGTGGGGAGACCCAGTACTTC